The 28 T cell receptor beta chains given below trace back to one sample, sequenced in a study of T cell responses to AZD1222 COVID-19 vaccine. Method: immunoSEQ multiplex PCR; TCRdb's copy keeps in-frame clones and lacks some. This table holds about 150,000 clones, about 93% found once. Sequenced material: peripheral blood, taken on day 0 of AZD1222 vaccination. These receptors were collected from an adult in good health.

The CDR3 DNA follows: TGTGCCAGCAGCCACGGGCTAGCGGGGGTGTGGGATACGCAGTATTTT. Residues: CASSHGLAGVWDTQYF. The chain employs TRBV3-1 (or the pseudogene TRBV3-2) and TRBJ2-3; 10 bases line up with TRBD2. The CDR3 length is 16 residues. V dropped 3 bases and J dropped 6; count of bases not matched to a gene: 9. Per germline, CDR1 LGHDT and CDR2 YNNKEL (reference sequence).

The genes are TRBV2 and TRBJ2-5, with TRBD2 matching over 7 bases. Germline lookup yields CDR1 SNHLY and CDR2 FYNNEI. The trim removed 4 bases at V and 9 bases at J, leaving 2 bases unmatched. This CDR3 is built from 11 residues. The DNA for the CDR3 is TGTGCCAGCAGTGCTACTAGCGCCCAGTACTTC. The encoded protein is CASSATSAQYF.

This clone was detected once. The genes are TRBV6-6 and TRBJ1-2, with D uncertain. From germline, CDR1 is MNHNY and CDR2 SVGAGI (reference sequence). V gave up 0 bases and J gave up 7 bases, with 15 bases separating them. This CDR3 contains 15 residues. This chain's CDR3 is CASSYSVAKGGGYTF. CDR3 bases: TGTGCCAGCAGTTACTCGGTTGCTAAAGGCGGTGGCTACACCTTC.

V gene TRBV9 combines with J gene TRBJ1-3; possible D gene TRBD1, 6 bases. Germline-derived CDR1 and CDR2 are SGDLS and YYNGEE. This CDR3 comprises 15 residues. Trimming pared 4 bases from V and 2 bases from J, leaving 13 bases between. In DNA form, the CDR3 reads TGTGCCAGCAGCCGGGGGGCAGGGACTGGAAACACCATATATTTT. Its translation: CASSRGAGTGNTIYF.

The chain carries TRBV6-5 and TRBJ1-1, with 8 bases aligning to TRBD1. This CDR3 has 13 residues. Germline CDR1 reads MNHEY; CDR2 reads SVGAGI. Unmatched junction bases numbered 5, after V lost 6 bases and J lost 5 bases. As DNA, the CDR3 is TGTGCCAGCAGATTCCGGGACAGGACTGAAGCTTTCTTT. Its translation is CASRFRDRTEAFF.

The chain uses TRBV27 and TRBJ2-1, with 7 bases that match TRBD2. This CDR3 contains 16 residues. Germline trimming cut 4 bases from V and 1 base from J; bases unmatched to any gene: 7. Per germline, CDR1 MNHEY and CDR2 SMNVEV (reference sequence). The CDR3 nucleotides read TGTGCCAGCAGTTCTCTTAGCGGGTCTTCCTACAATGAGCAGTTCTTC. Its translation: CASSSLSGSSYNEQFF.

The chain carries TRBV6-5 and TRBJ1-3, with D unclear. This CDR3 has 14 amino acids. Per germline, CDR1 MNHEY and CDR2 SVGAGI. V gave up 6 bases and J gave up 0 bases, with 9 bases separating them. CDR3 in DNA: TGTGCCAGCAGGCCAGGTCGCTCTGGAAACACCATATATTTT. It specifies CASRPGRSGNTIYF.

Here the CDR3 DNA reads TGTGCCAGCAGCTTATATCAGGGAAACACCATATATTTT. Translated, it gives CASSLYQGNTIYF. The rearrangement joins TRBV7-9 to TRBJ1-3, with no clear D. This CDR3 has 13 amino acids. The V and J ends lost 2 bases and 4 bases respectively, with 6 bases between them. Germline assignment: CDR1 SEHNR and CDR2 FQNEAQ (reference sequence).

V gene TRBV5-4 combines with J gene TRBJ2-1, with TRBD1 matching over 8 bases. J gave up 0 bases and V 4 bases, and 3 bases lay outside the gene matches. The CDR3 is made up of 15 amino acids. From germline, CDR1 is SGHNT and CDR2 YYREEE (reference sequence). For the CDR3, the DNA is TGTGCCAGCAGCAGAGACAGGGGCTCCTACAATGAGCAGTTCTTC. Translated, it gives CASSRDRGSYNEQFF.

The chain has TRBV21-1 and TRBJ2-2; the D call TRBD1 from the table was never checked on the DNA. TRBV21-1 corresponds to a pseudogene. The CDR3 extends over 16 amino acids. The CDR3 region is CASSKEGTENTGELFF. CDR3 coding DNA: TGTGCCAGCAGCAAAGAGGGGACAGAGAACACCGGGGAGCTGTTTTTT.

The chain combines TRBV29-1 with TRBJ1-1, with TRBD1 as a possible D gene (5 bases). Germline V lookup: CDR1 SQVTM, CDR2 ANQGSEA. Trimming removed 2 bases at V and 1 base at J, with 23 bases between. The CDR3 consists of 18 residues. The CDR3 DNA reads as TGCAGCGTTGAAAAGCGTCCAGGGTCAGGGCCCAAGAACACTGAAGCTTTCTTT. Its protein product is CSVEKRPGSGPKNTEAFF.

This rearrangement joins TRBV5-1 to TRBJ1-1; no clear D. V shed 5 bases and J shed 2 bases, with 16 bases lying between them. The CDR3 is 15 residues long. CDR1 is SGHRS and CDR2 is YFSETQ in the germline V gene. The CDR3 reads CASRLLSVENTEAFF. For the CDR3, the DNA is TGCGCCAGCAGACTCCTGTCCGTTGAAAACACTGAAGCTTTCTTT.

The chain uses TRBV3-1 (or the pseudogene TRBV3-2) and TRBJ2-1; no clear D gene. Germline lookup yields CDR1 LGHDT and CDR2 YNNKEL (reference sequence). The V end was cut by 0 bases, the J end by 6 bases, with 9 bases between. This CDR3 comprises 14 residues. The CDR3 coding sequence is TGTGCCAGCAGCCAAGATCGTCCGCTCAATGAGCAGTTCTTC. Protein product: CASSQDRPLNEQFF.

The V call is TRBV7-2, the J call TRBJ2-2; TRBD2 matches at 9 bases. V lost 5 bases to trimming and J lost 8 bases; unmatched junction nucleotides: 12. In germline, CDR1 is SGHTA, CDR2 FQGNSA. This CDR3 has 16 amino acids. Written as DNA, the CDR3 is TGTGCCAGCAGCGAGATCAAAAGTAGCGGGGGAGGGGAGCTGTTTTTT. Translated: CASSEIKSSGGGELFF.

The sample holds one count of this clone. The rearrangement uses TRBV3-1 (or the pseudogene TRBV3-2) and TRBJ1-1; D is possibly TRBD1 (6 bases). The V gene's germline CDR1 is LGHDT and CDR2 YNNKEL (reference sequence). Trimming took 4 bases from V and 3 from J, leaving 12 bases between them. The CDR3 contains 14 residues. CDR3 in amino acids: CASSPTGQHTEAFF. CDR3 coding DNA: TGTGCCAGCAGCCCAACCGGACAGCACACTGAAGCTTTCTTT.

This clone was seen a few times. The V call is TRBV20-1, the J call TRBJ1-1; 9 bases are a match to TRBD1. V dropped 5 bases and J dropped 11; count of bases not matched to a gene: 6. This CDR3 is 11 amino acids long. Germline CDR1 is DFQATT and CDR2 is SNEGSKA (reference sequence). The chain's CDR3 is CSAETGGRAFF. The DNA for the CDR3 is TGCAGTGCTGAGACAGGGGGGAGGGCTTTCTTT.

CDR3 nucleotides: TGTGCCAGCAGACGCTGGGGTAGTCAGCCCCAGCATTTT. Protein product: CASRRWGSQPQHF. The chain couples TRBV12-3 or TRBV12-4 to TRBJ1-5; D not resolved. CDR3 length equals 13 residues. The V end was cut by 6 bases, the J end by 6 bases, with 12 bases between.

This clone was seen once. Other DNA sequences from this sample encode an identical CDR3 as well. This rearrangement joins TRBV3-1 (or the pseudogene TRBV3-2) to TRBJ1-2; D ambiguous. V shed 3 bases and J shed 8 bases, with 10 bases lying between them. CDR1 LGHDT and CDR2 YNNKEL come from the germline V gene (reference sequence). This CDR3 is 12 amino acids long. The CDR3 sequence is CASSQEGRGYTF. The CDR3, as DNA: TGTGCCAGCAGCCAGGAAGGTCGGGGCTACACCTTC.

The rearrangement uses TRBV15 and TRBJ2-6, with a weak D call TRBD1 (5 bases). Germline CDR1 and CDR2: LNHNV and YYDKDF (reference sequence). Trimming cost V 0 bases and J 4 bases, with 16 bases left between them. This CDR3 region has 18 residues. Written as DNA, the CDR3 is TGTGCCACCAGCAGAGAGCAGGAAGGGGCCTCCGGGGCCAACGTCCTGACTTTC. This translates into CATSREQEGASGANVLTF.

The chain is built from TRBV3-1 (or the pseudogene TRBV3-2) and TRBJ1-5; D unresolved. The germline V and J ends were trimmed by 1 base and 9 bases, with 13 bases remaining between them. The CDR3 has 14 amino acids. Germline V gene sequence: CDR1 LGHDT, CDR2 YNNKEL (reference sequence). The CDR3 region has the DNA TGTGCCAGCAGCCAAGGTCTCTTTGGCTGGCCCCAGCATTTT. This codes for CASSQGLFGWPQHF.

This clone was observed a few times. The CDR3 reads CASSQGWASGGVGETQYF. As DNA, the CDR3 is TGTGCCAGCAGCCAAGGATGGGCTAGCGGGGGGGTCGGTGAGACCCAGTACTTC. The V gene is TRBV14, the J gene TRBJ2-5; 12 bases agree with TRBD2. Losses at the gene ends were 1 base for V and 5 bases for J; bases not matched to a gene: 11. This CDR3 is 18 amino acids long. Germline V gene sequence: CDR1 SGHDN, CDR2 FVKESK.

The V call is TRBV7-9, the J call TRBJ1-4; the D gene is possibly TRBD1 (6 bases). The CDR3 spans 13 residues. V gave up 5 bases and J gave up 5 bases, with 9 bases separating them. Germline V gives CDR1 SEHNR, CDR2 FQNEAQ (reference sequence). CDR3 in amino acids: CASSQDRNEKLFF. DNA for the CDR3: TGTGCCAGCAGCCAAGACAGGAATGAAAAACTGTTTTTT.

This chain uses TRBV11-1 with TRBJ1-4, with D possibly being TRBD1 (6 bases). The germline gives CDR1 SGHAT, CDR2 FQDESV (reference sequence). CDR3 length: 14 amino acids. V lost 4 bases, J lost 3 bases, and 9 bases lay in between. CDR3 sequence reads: CASSSDRSNEKLFF. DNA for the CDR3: TGTGCCAGCAGCTCGGACAGATCTAATGAAAAACTGTTTTTT. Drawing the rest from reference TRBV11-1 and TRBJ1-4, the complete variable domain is EAEVAQSPRYKITEKSQAVAFWCDPISGHATLYWYRQILGQGPELLVQFQDESVVDDSQLPKDRFSAERLKGVDSTLKIQPAELGDSAMYLCASSSDRSNEKLFFGSGTQLSVL.

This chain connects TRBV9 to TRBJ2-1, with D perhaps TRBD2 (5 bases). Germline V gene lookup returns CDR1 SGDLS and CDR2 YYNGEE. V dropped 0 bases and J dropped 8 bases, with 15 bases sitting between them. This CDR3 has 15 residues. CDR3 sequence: CASSVGRTNFHEQFF. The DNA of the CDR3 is TGTGCCAGCAGCGTAGGGAGGACCAACTTCCATGAGCAGTTCTTC.

CDR3 sequence reads: CATSRDWRNSPLHF. The CDR3 nucleotides are TGTGCCACCAGCAGAGATTGGAGGAATTCACCCCTCCACTTT. The chain employs TRBV15 and TRBJ1-6; D gene ambiguous. The CDR3 is made up of 14 amino acids. Trimming took 0 bases from V and 7 from J, leaving 7 bases between them. In germline, CDR1 is LNHNV, CDR2 YYDKDF (reference sequence).

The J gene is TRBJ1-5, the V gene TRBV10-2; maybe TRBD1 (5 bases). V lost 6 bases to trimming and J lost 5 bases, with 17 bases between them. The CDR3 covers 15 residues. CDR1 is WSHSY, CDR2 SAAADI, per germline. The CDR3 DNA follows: TGCGCCAGCAGCTTGGGACCGCCGAAGGATCAGCCCCAGCATTTT. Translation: CASSLGPPKDQPQHF.

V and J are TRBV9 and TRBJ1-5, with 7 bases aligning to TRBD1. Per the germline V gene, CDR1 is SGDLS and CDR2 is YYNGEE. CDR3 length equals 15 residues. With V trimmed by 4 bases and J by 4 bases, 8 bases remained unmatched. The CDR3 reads CASSPSGQVNQPQHF. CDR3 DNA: TGTGCCAGCAGCCCTAGCGGACAGGTAAATCAGCCCCAGCATTTT.

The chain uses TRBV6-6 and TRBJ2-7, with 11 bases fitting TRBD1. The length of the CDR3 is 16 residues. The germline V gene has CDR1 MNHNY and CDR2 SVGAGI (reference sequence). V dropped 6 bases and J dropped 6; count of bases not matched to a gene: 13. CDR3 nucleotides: TGTGCCAGCAGCCGTCCCGGGACAGGGGGGATCAGCGAGCAGTACTTC. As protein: CASSRPGTGGISEQYF.